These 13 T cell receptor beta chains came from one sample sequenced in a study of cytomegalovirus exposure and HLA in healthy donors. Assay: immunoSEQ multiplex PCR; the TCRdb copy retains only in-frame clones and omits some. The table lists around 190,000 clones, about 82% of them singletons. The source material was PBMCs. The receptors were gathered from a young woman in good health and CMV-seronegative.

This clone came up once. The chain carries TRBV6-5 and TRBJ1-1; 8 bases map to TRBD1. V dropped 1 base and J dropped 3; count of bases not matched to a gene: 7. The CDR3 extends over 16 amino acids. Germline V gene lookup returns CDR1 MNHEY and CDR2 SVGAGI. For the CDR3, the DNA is TGTGCCAGCAGTTACTTCAGGGGGCAGGCGGACACTGAAGCTTTCTTT. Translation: CASSYFRGQADTEAFF.

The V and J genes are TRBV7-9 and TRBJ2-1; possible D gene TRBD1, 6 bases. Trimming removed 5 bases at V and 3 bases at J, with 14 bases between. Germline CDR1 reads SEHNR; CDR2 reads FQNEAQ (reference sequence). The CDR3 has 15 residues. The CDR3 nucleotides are TGTGCCAGCAGCAATCATGCCAGGGGCTACAATGAGCAGTTCTTC. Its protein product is CASSNHARGYNEQFF.

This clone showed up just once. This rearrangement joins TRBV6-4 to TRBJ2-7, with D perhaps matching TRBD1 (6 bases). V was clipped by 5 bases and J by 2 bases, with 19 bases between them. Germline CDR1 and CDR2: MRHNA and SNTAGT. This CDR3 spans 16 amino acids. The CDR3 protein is CASSLRQDGGAYEQYF. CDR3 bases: TGTGCCAGCAGTCTCAGACAGGACGGAGGCGCCTACGAGCAGTACTTC.

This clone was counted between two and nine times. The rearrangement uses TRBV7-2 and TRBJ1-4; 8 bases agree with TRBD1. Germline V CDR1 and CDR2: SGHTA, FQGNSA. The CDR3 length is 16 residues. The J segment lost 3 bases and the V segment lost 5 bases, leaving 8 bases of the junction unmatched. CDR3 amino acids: CASSAADRVANEKLFF. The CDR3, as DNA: TGTGCCAGCAGCGCAGCGGACAGGGTTGCTAATGAAAAACTGTTTTTT.

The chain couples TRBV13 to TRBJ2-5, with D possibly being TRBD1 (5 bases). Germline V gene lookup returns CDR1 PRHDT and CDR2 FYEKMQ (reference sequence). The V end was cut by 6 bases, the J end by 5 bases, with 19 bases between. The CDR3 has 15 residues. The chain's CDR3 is CASSPAIRGPETQYF. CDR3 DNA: TGTGCCAGCAGTCCGGCGATAAGGGGTCCTGAGACCCAGTACTTC.

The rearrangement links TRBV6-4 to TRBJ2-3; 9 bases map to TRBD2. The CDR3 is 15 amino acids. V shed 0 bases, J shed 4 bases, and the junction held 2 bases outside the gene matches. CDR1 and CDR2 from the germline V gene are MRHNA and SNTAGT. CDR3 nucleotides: TGTGCCAGCAGTGACTCAGGACTAGCGTCAGATACGCAGTATTTT. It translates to CASSDSGLASDTQYF.

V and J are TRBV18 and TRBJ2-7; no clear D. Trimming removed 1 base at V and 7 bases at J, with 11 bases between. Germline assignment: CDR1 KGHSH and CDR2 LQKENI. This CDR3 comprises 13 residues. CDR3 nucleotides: TGTGCCAGCTCACCACGTATGGGCTGGGAGCAGTACTTC. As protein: CASSPRMGWEQYF.

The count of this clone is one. In DNA, the CDR3 is TGTGCCAGCAGTGTAGTCACAGTCGGCAATCAGCCCCAGCATTTT. Translating gives CASSVVTVGNQPQHF. The chain joins TRBV6-1 to TRBJ1-5; D is unresolved. This CDR3 is built from 15 residues. Germline loops: CDR1 MNHNS, CDR2 SASEGT. Trimming left V 4 bases short and J 2 bases short, with 12 bases between.

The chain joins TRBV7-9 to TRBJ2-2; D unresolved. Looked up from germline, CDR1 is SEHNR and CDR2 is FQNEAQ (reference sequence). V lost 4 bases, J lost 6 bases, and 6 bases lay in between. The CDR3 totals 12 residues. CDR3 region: CASSSPAGELFF. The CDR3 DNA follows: TGTGCCAGCAGCTCTCCGGCCGGGGAGCTGTTTTTT. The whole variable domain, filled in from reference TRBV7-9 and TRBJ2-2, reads DTGVSQNPRHKITKRGQNVTFRCDPISEHNRLYWYRQTLGQGPEFLTYFQNEAQLEKSRLLSDRFSAERPKGSFSTLEIQRTEQGDSAMYLCASSSPAGELFFGEGSRLTVL.

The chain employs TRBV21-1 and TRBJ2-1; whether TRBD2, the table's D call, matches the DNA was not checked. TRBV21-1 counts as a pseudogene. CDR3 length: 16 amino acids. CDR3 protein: CASRSRLAGVGTEQFF. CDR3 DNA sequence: TGTGCCAGCAGAAGCAGGTTAGCGGGAGTAGGAACTGAGCAGTTCTTC.

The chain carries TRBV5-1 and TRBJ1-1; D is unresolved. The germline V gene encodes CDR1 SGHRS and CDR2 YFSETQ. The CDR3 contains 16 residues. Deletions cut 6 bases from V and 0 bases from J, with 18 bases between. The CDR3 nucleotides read TGCGCCAGCACCACGAATGGCGGGGAACTGAACACTGAAGCTTTCTTT. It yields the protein CASTTNGGELNTEAFF.

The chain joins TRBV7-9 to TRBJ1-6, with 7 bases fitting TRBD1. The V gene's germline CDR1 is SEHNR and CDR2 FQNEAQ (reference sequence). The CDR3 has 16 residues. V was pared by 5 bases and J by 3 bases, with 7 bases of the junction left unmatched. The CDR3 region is CASSEPTGVYNSPLHF. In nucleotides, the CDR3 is TGTGCCAGCAGCGAACCCACAGGGGTCTATAATTCACCCCTCCACTTT.

Here the CDR3 reads CSASPSGTQYF. The CDR3 nucleotides read TGCAGTGCTAGCCCTTCAGGGACCCAGTACTTC. The chain combines TRBV20-1 with TRBJ2-5, with D hard to call. The CDR3 has 11 residues. The V gene lost 3 bases and the J gene lost 7 bases, with 9 bases spanning the gap. Germline V gene lookup returns CDR1 DFQATT and CDR2 SNEGSKA (reference sequence).